Detailed here is one TCR beta chain. No antigen is known for it. The record has no base qualities; no much larger clone is one base away. The germline V gene sets CDR1 to MNHEY and CDR2 to SVGAGI. Including cysteine and phenylalanine, the CDR3 has 15 amino acids. Here the CDR3 DNA is all that survives: 45 bases in frame from base 1. Ends trimmed: V by 2 bases, J by 2 bases; bases unmatched to a gene: 2. The library came from the immunoSEQ multiplex PCR assay. TCRdb mirrors the immuneACCESS table, restricted to in-frame sequences. Some clones are absent from its copies; in checked studies, under half trace to an unresolved V gene, and the reason for the others is unknown. Recorded for this sample are tens of thousands of clones; over 75% of them occurred a single time. Jointly, the top ten make up roughly 0.7% of the sample. This specimen comes from a study of T cell changes during pregnancy in multiple sclerosis (dated by TCRdb to the late 2010s). The study in broad terms: In women with multiple sclerosis, the researchers looked at how the T cell repertoire shifted as pregnancy progressed.

Recombination linked TRBV6-5 to TRBJ2-1; 8 central nucleotides agree with TRBD2. This sequence originates from a female donor with multiple sclerosis, enrolled in a pregnancy study. Sequenced here: CD4+ T cells from peripheral blood mononuclear cells, sampled before pregnancy. The DNA sequence reads TGTGCCAGCAGTTACCGGGGGGGTGCCTACAATGAGCAGTTCTTC. It translates as CASSYRGGAYNEQFF.